Listed here are 29 T cell receptor beta chains from one sample, sequenced in a study of metastatic and nonmetastatic thyroid tumors. TCRdb ran MiXCR on the PCR reads. The table has approximately 15,000 clones, around a third seen once. Every patient underwent thyroid surgery untreated. The specimen sequenced was tumor tissue. The source of these receptors is a female donor with papillary thyroid cancer or a benign thyroid nodule (not recorded which). Some clones in this sample may be carry-over from other donors' samples.

This clone is categorized as medium-sized (0.01 to 0.1%). The genes are TRBV24-1 and TRBJ2-1; 13 bases match TRBD2. The CDR3 loop spans 16 amino acids. CDR1 and CDR2 from the germline V gene are KGHDR and SFDVKD. V trimming: 0 bases; J trimming: 10 bases; junction bases outside the gene matches: 5. The DNA of the CDR3 is TGTGCCACCAGTGATTTGAGGACTAGCGGGAGTCGGGAGCAGTTCTTC. Translated, it gives CATSDLRTSGSREQFF.

This clone was found many times. The rearrangement joins TRBV5-1 to TRBJ2-5; TRBD1 matches at 7 bases. The V segment lost 4 bases and the J segment 1 base; nucleotides outside the gene matches: 1. The germline gives CDR1 SGHRS, CDR2 YFSETQ. The CDR3 is made up of 13 amino acids. For the CDR3, the DNA is TGCGCCAGCAGCCGGACAGGCCAAGAGACCCAGTACTTC. Its protein product is CASSRTGQETQYF.

The V call is TRBV24-1, the J call TRBJ2-2, with 8 bases fitting TRBD2. Trimming removed 6 bases from V and 3 bases from J; junction bases left unmatched: 5. Germline V gene sequence: CDR1 KGHDR, CDR2 SFDVKD. The CDR3 is made up of 15 amino acids. The CDR3 protein is CATSLREVDTGELFF. CDR3 nucleotide sequence: TGTGCCACCAGTTTGCGGGAGGTTGACACCGGGGAGCTGTTTTTT.

The rearrangement joins TRBV27 to TRBJ1-1; 9 nucleotides agree with TRBD1. Germline V gene sequence: CDR1 MNHEY, CDR2 SMNVEV (reference sequence). The V gene end was trimmed by 5 bases and the J gene end by 0 bases; junction bases not matched to a gene: 4. The CDR3 loop spans 15 amino acids. The CDR3: CASSEQGAVNTEAFF. The CDR3 region has the DNA TGTGCCAGCAGTGAACAGGGGGCCGTGAACACTGAAGCTTTCTTT.

In its sample, this clone is medium-sized. CDR3 residues: CASSFGKGQRPYEQYF. As DNA, the CDR3 is TGTGCCAGCAGTTTCGGAAAAGGGCAGCGGCCCTACGAGCAGTACTTC. The genes are TRBV28 and TRBJ2-7; a weak D match, TRBD2 (5 bases). Germline V lookup: CDR1 MDHEN, CDR2 SYDVKM. This CDR3 region has 16 residues. Trimming cost V 3 bases and J 2 bases, with 17 bases left between them.

This clone was observed many times. The chain has TRBV18 and TRBJ2-1; no clear D. CDR3 length: 14 residues. Trimming shortened V by 3 bases and J by 4 bases, and 10 bases separated the two germline ends. Germline assignment: CDR1 KGHSH and CDR2 LQKENI. Here the CDR3 reads CASSPARAYNEQFF. The DNA for the CDR3 is TGTGCCAGCTCACCTGCTAGAGCATACAATGAGCAGTTCTTC.

This clone qualifies as medium-sized (0.01 to 0.1%). V usage is TRBV2 and J usage is TRBJ2-7, with D maybe TRBD2 (6 bases). CDR1 is SNHLY, CDR2 FYNNEI, per germline. V lost 6 bases and J 6 bases, leaving 15 bases between the germline ends. CDR3 length: 13 amino acids. CDR3 nucleotide sequence: TGTGCCAGCAGATCGACTAGTTTTGGCGAGCAGTACTTC. Residues: CASRSTSFGEQYF.

This clone was seen at least ten times. The CDR3 is CASSSSFRRSGGEQFF. DNA for the CDR3: TGTGCCAGCAGCTCTTCCTTTAGGCGTTCAGGGGGTGAGCAGTTCTTC. V gene TRBV11-3 combines with J gene TRBJ2-1; 7 bases align to TRBD1. The CDR3 sequence is 16 residues long. Germline V lookup: CDR1 SGHNT, CDR2 YENEEA. The V segment lost 4 bases and the J segment 9 bases; nucleotides outside the gene matches: 15.

The gene calls are TRBV7-3 and TRBJ2-2; a weak D match, TRBD2 (5 bases). V lost 2 bases to trimming and J lost 0 bases, with 7 bases between them. Germline CDR1 and CDR2: SGHTA and FQGTGA. This CDR3 contains 15 residues. CDR3 nucleotide sequence: TGTGCCAGCAGCTTAGAGGGAACGAACACCGGGGAGCTGTTTTTT. The encoded protein is CASSLEGTNTGELFF.

V usage is TRBV20-1 and J usage is TRBJ1-4; D is uncertain. Trimming stripped 4 bases from V and 4 bases from J, with 16 bases between. This CDR3 has 15 amino acids. Per germline, CDR1 DFQATT and CDR2 SNEGSKA (reference sequence). DNA for the CDR3: TGCAGTGCTAAAGACGAGGGCCGGGGTAATGAAAAACTGTTTTTT. Translating gives CSAKDEGRGNEKLFF.

This clone was seen repeatedly, ten times or more. The gene calls are TRBV2 and TRBJ1-6; 10 bases are shared with TRBD1. V was pared by 6 bases and J by 9 bases, with 14 bases of the junction left unmatched. Germline assignment: CDR1 SNHLY and CDR2 FYNNEI. The CDR3 totals 17 residues. The DNA of the CDR3 is TGTGCCAGCAGCGAACTCCCCGGACAGGGGGGTTCTTCACCCCTCCACTTT. Translation: CASSELPGQGGSSPLHF.

The chain combines TRBV6-1 with TRBJ2-7, with 13 bases fitting TRBD2. The CDR3 loop spans 16 amino acids. Germline-derived CDR1 and CDR2 are MNHNS and SASEGT. With 5 bases clipped from V and 9 bases from J, the junction kept 13 bases outside the gene matches. In DNA form, the CDR3 reads TGTGCCAGCAGTTATCCCGGGACTAGCGGGAAGCCCGCGCAGTACTTC. It translates to CASSYPGTSGKPAQYF.

The chain carries TRBV20-1 and TRBJ1-2, with no clear D. The CDR3 covers 9 residues. The V end lost 6 bases, the J end lost 8 bases, and 7 bases lay between the germline ends. CDR1 is DFQATT and CDR2 is SNEGSKA in the germline V gene (reference sequence). The CDR3 sequence: CSAKEGYTF. CDR3 nucleotides: TGCAGTGCCAAAGAAGGCTACACCTTC.

This clone was found many times. This chain joins TRBV30 and TRBJ1-4; no reliable D call. This CDR3 has 13 amino acids. Per the germline V gene, CDR1 is GTSNPN and CDR2 is SVGIG (reference sequence). V was clipped by 1 base and J by 3 bases, with 6 bases between them. For the CDR3, the DNA is TGTGCCTGGAGTGCTAGACCTAATGAAAAACTGTTTTTT. Protein sequence: CAWSARPNEKLFF.

This clone occurred many times. The rearrangement links TRBV9 to TRBJ1-1, with unresolved D. The CDR3 is made up of 13 amino acids. With 4 bases removed from V and 1 base from J, the gap between germline ends came to 8 bases. CDR1 is SGDLS, CDR2 YYNGEE, per germline. CDR3 DNA sequence: TGTGCCAGCAGCATTAATGAGAACACTGAAGCTTTCTTT. This translates into CASSINENTEAFF.

This rearrangement joins TRBV11-3 to TRBJ2-1, with 7 bases identical to TRBD1. In germline, CDR1 is SGHNT, CDR2 YENEEA. The V gene end was trimmed by 10 bases and the J gene end by 7 bases; junction bases not matched to a gene: 7. This CDR3 has 12 amino acids. As DNA, the CDR3 is TGTGCCACCGAGGAGACAGGGAATGAGCAGTTCTTC. Its translation is CATEETGNEQFF.

V is TRBV20-1 and J is TRBJ1-5; D is possibly TRBD1 (6 bases). V lost 5 bases, J lost 7 bases, and 12 bases lay in between. Germline V gene sequence: CDR1 DFQATT, CDR2 SNEGSKA (reference sequence). CDR3 length: 12 residues. CDR3 sequence reads: CSAFQGNQPQHF. DNA for the CDR3: TGCAGTGCTTTTCAGGGGAACCAGCCCCAGCATTTT.

This clone came up many times. This CDR3 reads CSVGREVGNEQFF. The CDR3 coding sequence is TGCAGTGTGGGGCGGGAAGTCGGCAATGAGCAGTTCTTC. The chain joins TRBV20-1 to TRBJ2-1; TRBD2 is a possible D gene (6 bases). V was clipped by 7 bases and J by 6 bases, with 16 bases between them. The CDR3 spans 13 residues. The germline CDR1 and CDR2 sequences are DFQATT and SNEGSKA (reference sequence).

The rearrangement links TRBV5-1 to TRBJ1-1; 7 bases align to TRBD1. Germline V gives CDR1 SGHRS, CDR2 YFSETQ. The CDR3 extends over 15 amino acids. The V gene end was trimmed by 4 bases and the J gene end by 3 bases; junction bases not matched to a gene: 9. Here the CDR3 DNA reads TGCGCCAGCAGCGCGGGGACAGATTGGGACACTGAAGCTTTCTTT. Translation: CASSAGTDWDTEAFF. The full variable domain, with the rest looked up from reference TRBV5-1 and TRBJ1-1, is KAGVTQTPRYLIKTRGQQVTLSCSPISGHRSVSWYQQTPGQGLQFLFEYFSETQRNKGNFPGRFSGRQFSNSRSEMNVSTLELGDSALYLCASSAGTDWDTEAFFGQGTRLTVV.

Ten or more counts support this clone. The chain carries TRBV6-1 and TRBJ1-1; no clear D gene. From germline, CDR1 is MNHNS and CDR2 SASEGT. Trimming stripped 4 bases from V and 4 bases from J, with 13 bases between. The CDR3 is 14 amino acids. The CDR3 reads CASSVEGTGTEAFF. In nucleotides, the CDR3 is TGTGCCAGCAGTGTAGAGGGAACCGGCACTGAAGCTTTCTTT.

This rearrangement joins TRBV27 to TRBJ2-7; tentatively, D is TRBD2 (6 bases). CDR1 and CDR2 from the germline V gene are MNHEY and SMNVEV (reference sequence). Trimming left V 0 bases short and J 10 bases short, with 16 bases between. This CDR3 contains 14 residues. CDR3 nucleotides: TGTGCCAGCAGTTTATCGGGGCTGGAGGGTTGTCAGTACTTC. It is translated as CASSLSGLEGCQYF.

The J gene is TRBJ2-7, the V gene TRBV11-3, with D perhaps TRBD1 (6 bases). The germline CDR1 and CDR2 sequences are SGHNT and YENEEA. V was pared by 11 bases and J by 2 bases, with 16 bases between. The CDR3 spans 13 residues. In nucleotides, the CDR3 is TGTGCCGGCCGACAGGACCCGACCTACGAGCAGTACTTC. Amino acid sequence: CAGRQDPTYEQYF.

The rearrangement joins TRBV2 to TRBJ1-1; the match to TRBD1 covers 7 bases. Germline CDR1 SNHLY, CDR2 FYNNEI. J was trimmed by 7 bases and V by 6 bases; bases with no gene match: 14. The CDR3 has 15 residues. CDR3 nucleotide sequence: TGTGCCAGCAGCTCGCACAGGGGCTGGGGGGGTGAAGCTTTCTTT. This gives the protein CASSSHRGWGGEAFF.

This clone was seen many times. The chain employs TRBV7-3 and TRBJ2-1; D possibly corresponds to TRBD2 (5 bases). Deletions cut 5 bases from V and 7 bases from J, with 18 bases between. CDR3 length: 15 amino acids. The germline V gene has CDR1 SGHTA and CDR2 FQGTGA. CDR3 residues: CASSLQLGPGNEQFF. The DNA for the CDR3 is TGTGCCAGCAGCCTACAATTAGGGCCGGGGAATGAGCAGTTCTTC.

V and J are TRBV20-1 and TRBJ1-2; D remains unclear. The ends were cut back, 7 bases at V and 6 bases at J, with 18 bases in the middle. Germline CDR1 is DFQATT and CDR2 is SNEGSKA (reference sequence). The CDR3 sequence is 13 residues long. The DNA of the CDR3 is TGCAGTGTCTCGGGAAACGCAAGGGATGGCTACACCTTC. It translates to CSVSGNARDGYTF.

In the case of this clone: This may arise from a read error, as a much more abundant clone is one base away. This rearrangement joins TRBV5-6 to TRBJ2-1; no clear D. CDR3 length: 15 amino acids. Germline CDR1 reads SGHDT; CDR2 reads YYEEEE. Here the CDR3 reads CASSLFVSRGNEQFF. The CDR3 region has the DNA TGTGCCAGCAGCTTGTTCGTGAGTCGCGGCAATGAGCAGTTCTTT.

This clone was found a few times. The chain couples TRBV6-1 to TRBJ1-5; TRBD1 matches 8 bases. The germline CDR1 and CDR2 sequences are MNHNS and SASEGT. V gave up 3 bases and J gave up 5 bases; unmatched junction bases: 9. This CDR3 has 16 residues. CDR3 nucleotide sequence: TGTGCCAGCAGTGACCACCCCACAGGGGGGGATCAGCCCCAGCATTTT. Translated, it gives CASSDHPTGGDQPQHF.

J is TRBJ2-3 and V is TRBV10-3, with 9 nucleotides matching TRBD2. The ends lost 10 bases at V and 5 bases at J; junction bases unmatched: 13. This CDR3 is 15 amino acids long. Germline lookup yields CDR1 ENHRY and CDR2 SYGVKD. The chain's CDR3 is CATYPSSGTEDTQYF. In nucleotides, the CDR3 is TGTGCCACCTATCCATCTAGCGGGACCGAAGATACGCAGTATTTT.

This clone occurred many times. The chain carries TRBV20-1 and TRBJ1-3; no definite D call. Germline lookup yields CDR1 DFQATT and CDR2 SNEGSKA (reference sequence). Trimming cost V 2 bases and J 1 base, with 18 bases left between them. The CDR3 totals 17 residues. The CDR3: CSARRPLVDLSGNTIYF. The DNA for the CDR3 is TGCAGTGCTAGACGACCGCTGGTCGACTTGTCTGGAAACACCATATATTTT.